This TCR beta chain comes out of a study of blood T cell repertoires in COVID-19. After removal of 3 bases from V and 0 bases from J, the junction contained 10 bases not matched to a gene. The CDR3 length is 17 residues. Germline assignment: CDR1 MNHNS and CDR2 SASEGT. The method was immunoSEQ multiplex PCR; TCRdb's version includes in-frame clones alone and lacks a portion of them. This repertoire shows some 97,000 clones, almost 80% found once; its top ten account for 31%. The sequenced material came from peripheral blood. The rearrangement links TRBV6-1 to TRBJ1-1; 7 bases are shared with TRBD1. This clonotype was sampled from a man aged 70 or older with active or convalescent COVID-19. The CDR3 is CASSDPWTDRVNTEAFF. The CDR3 coding sequence is TGTGCCAGCAGTGATCCTTGGACCGACAGGGTGAACACTGAAGCTTTCTTT.